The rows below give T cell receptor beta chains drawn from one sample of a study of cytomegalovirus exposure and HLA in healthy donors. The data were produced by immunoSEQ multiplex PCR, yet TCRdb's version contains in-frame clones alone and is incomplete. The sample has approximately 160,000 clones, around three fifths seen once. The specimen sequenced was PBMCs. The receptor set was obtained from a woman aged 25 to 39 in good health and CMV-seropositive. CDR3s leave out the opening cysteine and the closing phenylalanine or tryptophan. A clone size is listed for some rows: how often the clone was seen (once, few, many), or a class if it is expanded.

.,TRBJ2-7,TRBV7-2,ASSLMLSTPYEQY
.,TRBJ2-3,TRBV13,ASAGENLRRDTQY
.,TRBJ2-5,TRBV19,ASSMNRSRLETQY
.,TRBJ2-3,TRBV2,ASTTSTSTDTQY
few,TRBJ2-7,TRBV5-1,ASSLEWAPSSYEQY
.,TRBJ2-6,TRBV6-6,ASIKDFSGANVLT
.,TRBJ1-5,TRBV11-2,ASSDSRGQPQH
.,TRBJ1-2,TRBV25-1,ASSFGTGGYGYT
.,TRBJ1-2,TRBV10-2,ASSGTANYGYT
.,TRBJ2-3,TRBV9,ASSVDSGRANTQY
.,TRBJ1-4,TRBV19,ATTSRAPEVNEKLF
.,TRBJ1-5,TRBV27,ASSLSGDSNQPQH
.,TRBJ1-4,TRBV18,ASSPPGTSPNEKLF
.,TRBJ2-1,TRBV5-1,ASSGGPVGQF
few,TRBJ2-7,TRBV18,ASSESSYEQY
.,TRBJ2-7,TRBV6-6,ASSPPGSYEQY
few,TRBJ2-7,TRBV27,ASSSLVTSREQY
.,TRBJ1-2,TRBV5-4,ASSYQPYRDGYT
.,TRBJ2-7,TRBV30,AWSILGPEQY
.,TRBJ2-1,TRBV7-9,ASSGGGTGWFNEQF
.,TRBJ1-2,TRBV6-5,ASSRGGDYGYT
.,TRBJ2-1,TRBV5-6,ASSLGSNEQF